These T cell receptor beta chains were read from a single sample in a study of T-cell reconstitution after alpha-beta-depleted transplantation in children. TCRdb itself ran the PCR reads through MiXCR, one entry per CDR3 protein. The sample holds some 490,000 distinct CDR3 sequences, around 13% seen once. The specimen comprised PBMCs from the stem cell graft donor, sampled from the stem cell graft. The receptors were gathered from a human donor who donated a stem cell graft to a child with combined immunodeficiency. CDR3s include the opening cysteine and the closing phenylalanine or tryptophan. Each record gives: V gene, clone size, D gene, J gene, CDR3 DNA, CDR3 protein. D genes are given only for firm matches. The listing skips clone size in some rows; elsewhere it reads once, few, many or a size class.

>TRBV18|few|NA|TRBJ2-7
TGTGCCAGCTCACCAAGAAGGGATTTGGGGTCCTACGAGCAGTACTTC
CASSPRRDLGSYEQYF
>TRBV10-3|many|NA|TRBJ2-3
TGTGCCATCAGTGAGTCGAGCTTGGCCACAGATACGCAGTATTTT
CAISESSLATDTQYF
>TRBV20-1|NA|NA|TRBJ2-7
TGCAGTGCTAGACCGGGGGACGAGCAGTACTTC
CSARPGDEQYF
>TRBV20-1|NA|NA|TRBJ2-3
TGCAGTGCTAGAGCCCTCGAAACAGAGGGCCTCCCCACAGATACGCAGTATTTT
CSARALETEGLPTDTQYF
>TRBV29-1|once|TRBD1|TRBJ2-1
TGCAGCGTTGAGGACAGGGCTGTCTATGAGCAGTTCTTC
CSVEDRAVYEQFF
>TRBV10-3|many|NA|TRBJ2-7
TGTGCCATCAGTGAGCCGTACTACGAGCAGTACTTC
CAISEPYYEQYF
>TRBV9|few|TRBD1|TRBJ2-1
TGTGCCAGCAGCATAACCGGGACAGGGAGTACAGGCGAGCAGTTCTTC
CASSITGTGSTGEQFF
>TRBV7-9|many|NA|TRBJ2-5
TGTGCCAGCAGCTTAGGGGCGTCAGGGGATTTGGCAGAGACCCAGTACTTC
CASSLGASGDLAETQYF
>TRBV7-9|many|NA|TRBJ2-3
TGTGCCAGCAGCTCCCCGGGACTCAGCACAGATACGCAGTATTTT
CASSSPGLSTDTQYF
>TRBV5-1|few|NA|TRBJ2-5
TGCGCCAGCAGCTTAGGACAGAACCAAGAGACCCAGTACTTC
CASSLGQNQETQYF